These 29 T cell receptor beta chains originate from one sample sequenced in a study of T cells after yellow fever vaccination. TCRdb re-called the 5' RACE reads with MiXCR, one entry per CDR3 protein. The sample contains approximately 69,000 distinct CDR3 sequences, roughly 6% of which appear only once. The specimen comprised CD4+ T cells sorted from PBMCs, sampled approximately 16 days after the first yellow fever vaccination. These receptors were obtained from a man younger than 35 who received the YFV17D yellow fever vaccine.

This clonotype occurred many times. The chain carries TRBV7-8 and TRBJ2-1; possible D gene TRBD2, 7 bases. The V end was cut by 6 bases, the J end by 4 bases, with 22 bases between. Germline V gene lookup returns CDR1 SGHVS and CDR2 FQNEAQ. The CDR3 length is 17 residues. For the CDR3, the DNA is TGTGCCAGCAGGCTTACGATCGGGGGGCGCGAGTACAATGAGCAGTTCTTC. It encodes CASRLTIGGREYNEQFF. Together with reference TRBV7-8 and TRBJ2-1, the CDR3 gives the full variable domain: GAGVSQSPRYKVAKRGQDVALRCDPISGHVSLFWYQQALGQGPEFLTYFQNEAQLDKSGLPSDRFFAERPEGSVSTLKIQRTQQEDSAVYLCASRLTIGGREYNEQFFGPGTRLTVL.

This chain links TRBV5-4 with TRBJ2-5, with TRBD2 as a possible D gene (6 bases). From germline, CDR1 is SGHNT and CDR2 YYREEE (reference sequence). Trimming stripped 4 bases from V and 1 base from J, with 17 bases between. The CDR3 extends over 16 amino acids. The CDR3 region is CASSLQAGPSQETQYF. The CDR3 DNA is TGTGCCAGCAGCCTCCAAGCGGGCCCCTCCCAAGAGACCCAGTACTTC.

This clonotype was picked up many times. V usage is TRBV6-2 or TRBV6-3 and J usage is TRBJ2-1; D possibly corresponds to TRBD1 (5 bases). The CDR3 covers 12 residues. Germline values: CDR1 MNHEY, CDR2 SVGEGT. V gave up 0 bases and J gave up 13 bases, with 10 bases separating them. CDR3 sequence (DNA): TGTGCCAGCAGTTACTCTAGCAGGGTCCAGTTCTTC. Amino acid sequence: CASSYSSRVQFF.

This clonotype was found many times. The DNA is left out, because the CDR3 cannot be placed on it with certainty; the CDR3 is given as TCRdb lists it. V usage is TRBV6-5 and J usage is TRBJ1-1. The CDR3 sequence runs 14 residues, both termini included. The V gene's germline CDR1 is MNHEY and CDR2 SVGAGI. CDR3: CASSTSLANTEAFF.

This clonotype was detected many times. This chain uses TRBV7-2 with TRBJ1-1; possibly TRBD1 for D (5 bases). Per germline, CDR1 SGHTA and CDR2 FQGNSA. Trimming took off 4 bases at V and 4 bases at J, with 13 bases between the two ends. CDR3 length equals 14 residues. CDR3 coding DNA: TGTGCCAGCAGCTCCGACAGTAGGGGCACTGAAGCTTTCTTT. It codes for CASSSDSRGTEAFF.

V gene TRBV5-1 combines with J gene TRBJ2-5; 8 nucleotides agree with TRBD1. Germline assignment: CDR1 SGHRS and CDR2 YFSETQ. The CDR3 totals 16 residues. V lost 5 bases to trimming and J lost 2 bases; unmatched junction nucleotides: 11. The CDR3 nucleotides read TGCGCCAGCAGGGGGACAGGAAAGACCGGGCAAGAGACCCAGTACTTC. Its translation is CASRGTGKTGQETQYF. The full variable domain, rest sourced from reference TRBV5-1 and TRBJ2-5, is KAGVTQTPRYLIKTRGQQVTLSCSPISGHRSVSWYQQTPGQGLQFLFEYFSETQRNKGNFPGRFSGRQFSNSRSEMNVSTLELGDSALYLCASRGTGKTGQETQYFGPGTRLLVL.

This clonotype has a count of ten or more. The genes are TRBV6-2 or TRBV6-3 and TRBJ1-1; the match to TRBD1 covers 8 bases. The CDR3 extends over 15 amino acids. Germline V CDR1 and CDR2: MNHEY, SVGEGT. J gave up 0 bases and V 5 bases, and 5 bases lay outside the gene matches. In DNA form, the CDR3 reads TGTGCCAGCAGTGAGCTGACAGGGGTGAACACTGAAGCTTTCTTT. It yields the protein CASSELTGVNTEAFF.

This clonotype was seen at least ten times. This rearrangement joins TRBV6-1 to TRBJ2-7, with 7 bases that match TRBD1. This CDR3 comprises 16 residues. Germline assignment: CDR1 MNHNS and CDR2 SASEGT. The J segment lost 5 bases and the V segment lost 7 bases, leaving 17 bases of the junction unmatched. DNA for the CDR3: TGTGCCAGCACCTCCGATGTCGGGACAGCACTCAACGAGCAGTACTTC. Translation: CASTSDVGTALNEQYF.

This clonotype was seen ten or more times. This chain joins TRBV6-2 or TRBV6-3 and TRBJ2-1, with D perhaps matching TRBD1 (6 bases). The CDR3 length is 14 residues. Trimming cost V 2 bases and J 7 bases, with 12 bases left between them. CDR1 and CDR2 (germline): MNHEY, SVGEGT. In DNA form, the CDR3 reads TGTGCCAGCAGTTACCTACAGGGTCAGAATGAGCAGTTCTTC. It yields the protein CASSYLQGQNEQFF.

There are many counts of this clonotype. CDR3 amino acids: CASSQASPKGDYGYTF. For the CDR3, the DNA is TGTGCCAGCAGCCAGGCCTCCCCGAAGGGTGACTATGGCTACACCTTC. This sequence joins TRBV4-2 and TRBJ1-2; D uncertain. Per the germline V gene, CDR1 is LGHNA and CDR2 is YNFKEQ. This CDR3 spans 16 amino acids. Trimming removed 3 bases at V and 3 bases at J, with 17 bases between.

This clonotype was picked up many times. The CDR3 reads CASSPIGGGWDYGYTF. The CDR3 bases are TGTGCCAGCAGCCCCATCGGGGGGGGATGGGACTATGGCTACACCTTC. J is TRBJ1-2 and V is TRBV3-1; D is possibly TRBD1 (5 bases). Trimming took 4 bases from V and 3 from J, leaving 18 bases between them. The CDR3 contains 16 residues. Germline values: CDR1 LGHDT, CDR2 YNNKEL (reference sequence).

This clonotype was detected many times. The chain carries TRBV6-5 and TRBJ1-2; no clear D gene. V was shortened by 0 bases and J by 8 bases, with 16 bases between the two germline ends. The CDR3 length is 15 residues. Germline V gene sequence: CDR1 MNHEY, CDR2 SVGAGI. The CDR3 DNA reads TGTGCCAGCAGTTACTCGATCCGCCAGGAGAGCGGCTACACCTTC. It yields the protein CASSYSIRQESGYTF.

This clonotype was recorded at least ten times. The chain joins TRBV5-5 to TRBJ2-3; D not certain. The CDR3 consists of 14 residues. The V gene's germline CDR1 is SGHKS and CDR2 YYEKEE (reference sequence). V was clipped by 6 bases and J by 0 bases, with 11 bases between them. The CDR3 nucleotides are TGTGCCAGCACACTCTTGGGGAGCACAGATACGCAGTATTTT. It encodes CASTLLGSTDTQYF.

The sample holds many counts of this clonotype. The chain links TRBV5-1 to TRBJ1-1; 7 nucleotides agree with TRBD1. Trimming at V came to 3 bases and at J to 1 base, leaving 12 bases not matched to a gene. Germline CDR1 is SGHRS and CDR2 is YFSETQ. The CDR3 has 17 residues. CDR3 sequence (DNA): TGCGCCAGCAGCTCGGACCCAGGGGGATTGAGGAACACTGAAGCTTTCTTT. It codes for CASSSDPGGLRNTEAFF.

This clonotype was recorded at least ten times. The CDR3 reads CASSRYRTEVTDTQYF. For the CDR3, the DNA is TGTGCCAGCTCACGCTACAGGACAGAAGTAACAGATACGCAGTATTTT. This chain joins TRBV18 and TRBJ2-3; tentative D call: TRBD1 (6 bases). CDR3 length: 16 residues. Deletions cut 4 bases from V and 3 bases from J, with 17 bases between. Germline loops: CDR1 KGHSH, CDR2 LQKENI.

This clonotype was counted at least ten times. The chain carries TRBV6-5 and TRBJ1-2, with 7 positions matching TRBD1. Germline assignment: CDR1 MNHEY and CDR2 SVGAGI. The CDR3 runs to 15 residues. The junction had 6 bases not matched to a gene; V was cut back by 0 bases and J by 5 bases. The CDR3 is CASSYSWTGTYGYTF. The DNA of the CDR3 is TGTGCCAGCAGTTACTCGTGGACAGGCACTTATGGCTACACCTTC.

At least ten counts were recorded for this clonotype. The rearrangement uses TRBV4-3 and TRBJ2-2; TRBD2 agrees at 8 bases. The ends lost 3 bases at V and 4 bases at J; junction bases unmatched: 10. Germline V gene lookup returns CDR1 LGHNA and CDR2 YSLEER. The CDR3 totals 17 residues. The CDR3 sequence: CASSQIGSGGRTGELFF. CDR3 DNA sequence: TGCGCCAGCAGCCAGATCGGGAGCGGGGGACGCACCGGGGAGCTGTTTTTT.

This clonotype has at least ten counts. The chain recombines TRBV6-2 or TRBV6-3 with TRBJ2-5, with 9 bases identical to TRBD2. Germline V gene sequence: CDR1 MNHEY, CDR2 SVGEGT. Losses at the gene ends were 2 bases for V and 3 bases for J; bases not matched to a gene: 4. This CDR3 has 15 amino acids. The CDR3 reads CASSYRRLAEETQYF. CDR3 coding DNA: TGTGCCAGCAGTTACCGTAGACTAGCGGAAGAGACCCAGTACTTC.

This clonotype was counted ten times or more. The genes are TRBV18 and TRBJ1-6; 11 bases line up with TRBD1. V shed 6 bases, J shed 8 bases, and the junction held 3 bases outside the gene matches. Germline CDR1 reads KGHSH; CDR2 reads LQKENI. This CDR3 spans 14 amino acids. This chain's CDR3 is CASSRDRGYSPLHF. CDR3 in DNA: TGTGCCAGCTCGCGGGACAGGGGGTATTCACCCCTCCACTTT.

This clonotype was seen at least ten times. V usage is TRBV9 and J usage is TRBJ1-2, with D uncertain. The germline V gene has CDR1 SGDLS and CDR2 YYNGEE. V lost 4 bases to trimming and J lost 4 bases, with 14 bases between them. The CDR3 spans 14 residues. In nucleotides, the CDR3 is TGTGCCAGCAGCTCCCGGACGGATCCCTATGGCTACACCTTC. Protein sequence: CASSSRTDPYGYTF.

This clonotype has at least ten counts. V and J are TRBV25-1 and TRBJ2-3, with D hard to call. This CDR3 is built from 15 residues. Trimming shortened V by 6 bases and J by 4 bases, and 17 bases separated the two germline ends. Germline values: CDR1 MGHDK, CDR2 SYGVNS. This chain's CDR3 is CASRYGSTVPDTQYF. CDR3 nucleotide sequence: TGTGCCAGCAGATACGGCTCGACGGTCCCAGATACGCAGTATTTT.

This clonotype has at least ten counts. This chain joins TRBV5-1 and TRBJ2-3; D possibly matches TRBD1 or TRBD2 (5 bases each). Germline loops: CDR1 SGHRS, CDR2 YFSETQ. This CDR3 has 16 amino acids. Trimming cost V 0 bases and J 3 bases, with 14 bases left between them. The CDR3, as DNA: TGCGCCAGCAGCTTGGTCGGGGCTAGTATGACAGATACGCAGTATTTT. Protein product: CASSLVGASMTDTQYF.

By its share, this clonotype is medium-sized. This chain uses TRBV5-1 with TRBJ2-2; 9 bases align to TRBD1. Germline V CDR1 and CDR2: SGHRS, YFSETQ. V lost 2 bases to trimming and J lost 8 bases; unmatched junction nucleotides: 7. This CDR3 has 15 amino acids. The chain's CDR3 is CASSFRTGATGELFF. CDR3 bases: TGCGCCAGCAGCTTCCGGACAGGGGCGACTGGGGAGCTGTTTTTT.

This clonotype was picked up many times. The CDR3 sequence: CASSRVDTGELFF. The CDR3 region has the DNA TGTGCCAGCAGCCGCGTAGACACCGGGGAGCTGTTTTTT. The V call is TRBV3-1, the J call TRBJ2-2; no clear D gene. The CDR3 length is 13 residues. The germline V gene encodes CDR1 LGHDT and CDR2 YNNKEL (reference sequence). Trimming shortened V by 4 bases and J by 3 bases, and 6 bases separated the two germline ends. Based on the CDR3 plus reference TRBV3-1 and TRBJ2-2, the full variable domain is DTAVSQTPKYLVTQMGNDKSIKCEQNLGHDTMYWYKQDSKKFLKIMFSYNNKELIINETVPNRFSPKSPDKAHLNLHINSLELGDSAVYFCASSRVDTGELFFGEGSRLTVL.

This clonotype was found many times. The CDR3 protein is CASRNPINGYTF. CDR3 nucleotides: TGTGCCAGTAGAAACCCCATCAATGGCTACACCTTC. The chain recombines TRBV19 with TRBJ1-2; no reliable D call. The CDR3 is 12 residues long. From germline, CDR1 is LNHDA and CDR2 SQIVND (reference sequence). Trimming stripped 6 bases from V and 6 bases from J, with 11 bases between.

The table lists this clonotype with many counts. The V and J genes are TRBV27 and TRBJ2-3, with 7 bases fitting TRBD1. CDR3 length equals 13 residues. Germline V CDR1 and CDR2: MNHEY, SMNVEV (reference sequence). The trim removed 6 bases at V and 4 bases at J, leaving 4 bases unmatched. CDR3 nucleotide sequence: TGTGCCAGCAGAACACAGGGGCCAGATACGCAGTATTTT. Translating it yields CASRTQGPDTQYF.

This clonotype showed up many times. The chain links TRBV2 to TRBJ1-6; a weak D match, TRBD1 (5 bases). Trimming cost V 4 bases and J 7 bases, with 8 bases left between them. In germline, CDR1 is SNHLY, CDR2 FYNNEI. CDR3 length: 13 residues. CDR3 region: CASSGDGNSPLHF. The CDR3 DNA is TGTGCCAGCAGTGGGGACGGGAATTCACCCCTCCACTTT.

The table lists this clonotype with many counts. The CDR3 nucleotides are TGTGCCAGCAGCAAAACCACAGGGACAGATACGCAGTATTTT. This translates into CASSKTTGTDTQYF. V usage is TRBV7-2 and J usage is TRBJ2-3; weak D call: TRBD1 (6 bases). The germline CDR1 and CDR2 sequences are SGHTA and FQGNSA. Trimming took off 5 bases at V and 3 bases at J, with 12 bases between the two ends. The CDR3 is 14 residues long.

In this sample, this clonotype turned up many times. The rearrangement links TRBV7-9 to TRBJ2-6, with D unresolved. Germline CDR1 SEHNR, CDR2 FQNEAQ (reference sequence). Trimming removed 10 bases at V and 6 bases at J, with 13 bases between. This CDR3 comprises 13 residues. Here the CDR3 reads CATGPFEANVLTF. The CDR3 DNA is TGTGCCACTGGGCCTTTCGAGGCCAACGTCCTGACTTTC.